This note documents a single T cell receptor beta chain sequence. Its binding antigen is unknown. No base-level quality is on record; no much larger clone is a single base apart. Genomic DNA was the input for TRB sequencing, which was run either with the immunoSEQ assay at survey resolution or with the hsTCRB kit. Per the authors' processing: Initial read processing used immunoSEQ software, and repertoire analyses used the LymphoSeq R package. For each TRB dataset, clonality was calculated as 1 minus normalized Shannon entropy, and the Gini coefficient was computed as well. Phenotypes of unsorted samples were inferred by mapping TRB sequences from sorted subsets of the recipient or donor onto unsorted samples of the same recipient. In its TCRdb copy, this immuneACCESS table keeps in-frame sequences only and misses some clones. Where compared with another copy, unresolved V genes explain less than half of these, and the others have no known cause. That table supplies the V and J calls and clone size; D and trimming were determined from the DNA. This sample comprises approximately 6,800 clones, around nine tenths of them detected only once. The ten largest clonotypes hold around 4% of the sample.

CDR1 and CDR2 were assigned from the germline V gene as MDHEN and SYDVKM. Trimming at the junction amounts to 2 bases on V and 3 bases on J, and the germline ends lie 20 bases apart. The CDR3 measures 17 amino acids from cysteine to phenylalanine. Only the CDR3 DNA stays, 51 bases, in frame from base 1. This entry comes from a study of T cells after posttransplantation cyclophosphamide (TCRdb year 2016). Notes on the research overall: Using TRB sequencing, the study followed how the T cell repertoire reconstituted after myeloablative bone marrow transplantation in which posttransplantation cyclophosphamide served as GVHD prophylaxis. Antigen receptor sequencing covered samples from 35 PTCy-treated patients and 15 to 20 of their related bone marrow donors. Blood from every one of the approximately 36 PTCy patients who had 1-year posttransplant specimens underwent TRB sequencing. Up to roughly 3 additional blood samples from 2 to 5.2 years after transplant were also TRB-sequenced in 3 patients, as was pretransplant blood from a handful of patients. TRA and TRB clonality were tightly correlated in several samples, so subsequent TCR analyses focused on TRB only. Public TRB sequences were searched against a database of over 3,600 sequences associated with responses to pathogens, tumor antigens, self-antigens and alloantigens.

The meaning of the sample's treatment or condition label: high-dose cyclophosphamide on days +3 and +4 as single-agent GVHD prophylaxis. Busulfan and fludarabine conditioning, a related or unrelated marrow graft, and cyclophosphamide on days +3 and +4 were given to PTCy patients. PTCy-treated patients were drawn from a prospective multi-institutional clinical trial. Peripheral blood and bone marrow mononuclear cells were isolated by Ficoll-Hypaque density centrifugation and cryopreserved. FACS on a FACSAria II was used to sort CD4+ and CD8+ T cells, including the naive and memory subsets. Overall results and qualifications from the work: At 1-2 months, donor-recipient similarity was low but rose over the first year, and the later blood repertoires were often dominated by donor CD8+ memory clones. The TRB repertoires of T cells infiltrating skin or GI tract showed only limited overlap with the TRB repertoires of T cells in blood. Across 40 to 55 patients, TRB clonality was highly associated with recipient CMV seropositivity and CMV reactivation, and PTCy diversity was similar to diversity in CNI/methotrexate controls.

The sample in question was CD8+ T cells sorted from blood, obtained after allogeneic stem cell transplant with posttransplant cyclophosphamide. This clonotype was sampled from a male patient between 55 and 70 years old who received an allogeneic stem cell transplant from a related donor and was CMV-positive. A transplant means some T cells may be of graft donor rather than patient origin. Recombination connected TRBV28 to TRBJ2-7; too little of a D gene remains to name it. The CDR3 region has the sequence CASSLEPQAIHNYEQYF. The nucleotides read TGTGCCAGCAGTTTAGAGCCTCAGGCCATACATAACTACGAGCAGTACTTC.